These 13 T cell receptor beta chains came from one sample sequenced in a study of blood T cell repertoires in COVID-19. This table comes from immunoSEQ multiplex PCR, and its TCRdb copy is limited to in-frame clones, with some not included. The data show about 300,000 clones, about 85% seen once. Sequences were obtained from PBMCs or T cells enriched from blood (not recorded which). The receptors were gathered from a woman aged 25-40 years who had been exposed to COVID-19.

Only one count was recorded for this clone. The chain employs TRBV29-1 and TRBJ2-3, with TRBD2 matching 10 bases. Germline V CDR1 and CDR2: SQVTM, ANQGSEA. V was pared by 4 bases and J by 2 bases, with 6 bases of the junction left unmatched. The CDR3 contains 15 residues. Here the CDR3 reads CSVVGLAGDTDTQYF. CDR3 in DNA: TGCAGCGTTGTGGGTCTAGCGGGGGACACAGATACGCAGTATTTT.

There are a few counts of this clone. The chain has TRBV12-5 and TRBJ2-2; tentative D call: TRBD2 (6 bases). Germline-derived CDR1 and CDR2 are LGHNT and FRNRAP. The CDR3 totals 17 residues. V shed 2 bases and J shed 0 bases, with 13 bases lying between them. CDR3 protein: CASGLWVGGANTGELFF. CDR3 nucleotides: TGTGCTAGTGGTTTGTGGGTTGGAGGGGCGAACACCGGGGAGCTGTTTTTT.

The chain is built from TRBV5-1 and TRBJ1-2; 7 bases match TRBD1. This CDR3 spans 14 amino acids. Germline trimming cut 4 bases from V and 3 bases from J; bases unmatched to any gene: 6. Germline-derived CDR1 and CDR2 are SGHRS and YFSETQ. The CDR3 DNA reads as TGCGCCAGCAGCGCAGGGACAGTATACTATGGCTACACCTTC. It translates to CASSAGTVYYGYTF.

The table lists this clone with a few counts. The J gene is TRBJ1-2, the V gene TRBV5-1; D is unresolved. Germline loops: CDR1 SGHRS, CDR2 YFSETQ. This CDR3 spans 14 amino acids. Trimming shortened V by 0 bases and J by 5 bases, and 11 bases separated the two germline ends. In DNA form, the CDR3 reads TGCGCCAGCAGCTTGGATGTGCCCAGGTATGGCTACACCTTC. It specifies CASSLDVPRYGYTF.

The V and J genes are TRBV27 and TRBJ1-4; possible D gene TRBD1, 6 bases. The ends were cut back, 1 base at V and 2 bases at J, with 8 bases in the middle. Germline CDR1 is MNHEY and CDR2 is SMNVEV (reference sequence). The CDR3 is 15 amino acids. CDR3 sequence reads: CASSLLGATNEKLFF. CDR3 DNA sequence: TGTGCCAGCAGTTTATTGGGGGCGACTAATGAAAAACTGTTTTTT.

The chain carries TRBV12-5 and TRBJ1-2; perhaps TRBD1 as D (5 bases). This CDR3 comprises 13 residues. From germline, CDR1 is LGHNT and CDR2 FRNRAP. V was clipped by 7 bases and J by 6 bases, with 15 bases between them. The CDR3: CASAGGLRDGYTF. The CDR3 nucleotides are TGTGCTAGTGCTGGGGGACTAAGAGATGGCTACACCTTC.

The chain carries TRBV15 and TRBJ1-2; 8 nucleotides match TRBD1. This CDR3 has 20 amino acids. J gave up 4 bases and V 0 bases, and 19 bases lay outside the gene matches. Germline loops: CDR1 LNHNV, CDR2 YYDKDF (reference sequence). The CDR3 nucleotides read TGTGCCACCAGCAGAGATGGGTCCTGGACAGGGCGCAATTTAGGCTATGGCTACACCTTC. Amino acid sequence: CATSRDGSWTGRNLGYGYTF.

J is TRBJ2-3 and V is TRBV11-1, with D possibly TRBD2 on 6 matching bases. This CDR3 has 16 amino acids. The germline V gene has CDR1 SGHAT and CDR2 FQDESV (reference sequence). V was shortened by 6 bases and J by 0 bases, with 16 bases between the two germline ends. The CDR3 DNA sequence: TGTGCCAGCAGTCACCTGGCGGGGAGTAGCACAGATACGCAGTATTTT. This translates into CASSHLAGSSTDTQYF.

This CDR3 is CASSLAGKETQYF. Written as DNA, the CDR3 is TGTGCCAGCAGCTTAGCAGGCAAAGAGACCCAGTACTTC. The chain employs TRBV11-3 and TRBJ2-5; D remains ambiguous. The CDR3 is made up of 13 amino acids. V was clipped by 1 base and J by 3 bases, with 6 bases between them. CDR1 is SGHNT and CDR2 is YENEEA in the germline V gene. The entire variable domain, with the rest obtained from reference TRBV11-3 and TRBJ2-5, is as follows: EAGVVQSPRYKIIEKKQPVAFWCNPISGHNTLYWYLQNLGQGPELLIRYENEEAVDDSQLPKDRFSAERLKGVDSTLKIQPAELGDSAVYLCASSLAGKETQYFGPGTRLLVL.

The V call is TRBV3-1 (or the pseudogene TRBV3-2), the J call TRBJ2-4; tentatively, D is TRBD1 (6 bases). Deletions cut 4 bases from V and 6 bases from J, with 25 bases between. CDR1 is LGHDT and CDR2 is YNNKEL in the germline V gene (reference sequence). CDR3 size: 18 residues. In nucleotides, the CDR3 is TGTGCCAGCAGCCCCCAAAGATGGGATGGGGACACGGGAAACATTCAGTACTTC. Translating it yields CASSPQRWDGDTGNIQYF.

The chain employs TRBV29-1 and TRBJ2-4; D is undetermined. Germline V gene sequence: CDR1 SQVTM, CDR2 ANQGSEA. Between the trimmed V and J ends, which lost 8 bases and 0 bases, there was a span of 5 bases. CDR3 length equals 11 residues. The CDR3 protein is CSSLAKNIQYF. CDR3 nucleotide sequence: TGCAGCTCATTAGCCAAAAACATTCAGTACTTC.

The chain joins TRBV28 to TRBJ1-6; perhaps TRBD1 as D (6 bases). The V gene lost 6 bases and the J gene lost 9 bases, with 24 bases spanning the gap. Germline V gene lookup returns CDR1 MDHEN and CDR2 SYDVKM. The CDR3 runs 17 residues. The CDR3 here is CASRDGQPNGVTSPLHF. CDR3 bases: TGTGCCAGCAGGGACGGACAGCCTAACGGGGTCACTTCACCCCTCCACTTT.

The rearrangement uses TRBV12-5 and TRBJ1-4, with D hard to call. CDR3 length equals 15 residues. V lost 7 bases and J 6 bases, leaving 18 bases between the germline ends. Germline V gives CDR1 LGHNT, CDR2 FRNRAP. The CDR3 DNA sequence: TGTGCTAGTGCCCCCCGAGGCCGTGCATATGAAAAACTGTTTTTT. It yields the protein CASAPRGRAYEKLFF.